A single sample gave rise to the 20 T cell receptor beta chains below, sequenced in a study of CDR3 diversity in severe acne. TCRdb reanalysed the PCR reads using MiXCR and keeps one entry per CDR3 protein. Among roughly 100,000 distinct CDR3 sequences, 51% were seen once, and the ten largest hold 12%. Specimen: blood. The receptors here all came from a male donor with acne.

This clonotype was detected many times. The rearrangement uses TRBV7-8 and TRBJ2-1; 9 bases are a match to TRBD1. Trimming cost V 5 bases and J 2 bases; bases outside gene matches: 4. The CDR3 runs 15 residues. Germline loops: CDR1 SGHVS, CDR2 FQNEAQ. The CDR3: CASSRGQGPYNEQFF. CDR3 nucleotides: TGTGCCAGCAGCCGCGGACAGGGGCCCTACAATGAGCAGTTCTTC. The full variable domain, rest sourced from reference TRBV7-8 and TRBJ2-1, is GAGVSQSPRYKVAKRGQDVALRCDPISGHVSLFWYQQALGQGPEFLTYFQNEAQLDKSGLPSDRFFAERPEGSVSTLKIQRTQQEDSAVYLCASSRGQGPYNEQFFGPGTRLTVL.

Points on this clonotype: Since the CDR3 does not end with the conserved phenylalanine or tryptophan, this likely comes from a read error. The V call is TRBV2, the J call TRBJ1-6; TRBD1 might be the D (5 bases). V dropped 7 bases and J dropped 11 bases, with 9 bases sitting between them. This CDR3 contains 11 residues. CDR1 SNHLY and CDR2 FYNNEI come from the germline V gene. The CDR3 protein is CASKGYTPLHL. The CDR3 DNA reads as TGTGCCAGCAAGGGGTACACACCCCTCCACCTT.

The V gene is TRBV5-6, the J gene TRBJ2-6, with D perhaps matching TRBD1 (5 bases). CDR3 size: 15 residues. The V gene lost 0 bases and the J gene lost 6 bases, with 10 bases spanning the gap. CDR1 and CDR2 from the germline V gene are SGHDT and YYEEEE. CDR3 coding DNA: TGTGCCAGCAGCTTGGGCCCGACAGAGGCCAACGTCCTGACTTTC. Its protein is CASSLGPTEANVLTF.

This clonotype was detected once. The chain recombines TRBV20-1 with TRBJ2-7; 7 positions match TRBD2. Germline loops: CDR1 DFQATT, CDR2 SNEGSKA (reference sequence). Trimming cost V 6 bases and J 0 bases; bases outside gene matches: 11. The CDR3 is 15 residues long. In nucleotides, the CDR3 is TGCAGTGCCACCGCTGAAGCGGGGAGCTCCTACGAGCAGTACTTC. Encoded protein: CSATAEAGSSYEQYF.

The chain joins TRBV6-6 to TRBJ1-2; D is unresolved. CDR1 MNHNY and CDR2 SVGAGI come from the germline V gene (reference sequence). With 4 bases removed from V and 4 bases from J, the gap between germline ends came to 13 bases. The CDR3 covers 14 residues. The CDR3 protein is CASSSEGAGYGYTF. The CDR3 DNA reads TGTGCCAGCAGTTCCGAGGGCGCCGGCTATGGCTACACCTTC.

The V and J genes are TRBV19 and TRBJ1-1; TRBD1 agrees at 11 bases. V lost 5 bases, J lost 5 bases, and 7 bases stayed unmatched. CDR3 length: 15 amino acids. Looked up from germline, CDR1 is LNHDA and CDR2 is SQIVND (reference sequence). In nucleotides, the CDR3 is TGTGCCAGTAGTCTGGACAGGGGGCTTAAAACTGAAGCTTTCTTT. Encoded protein: CASSLDRGLKTEAFF.

The genes are TRBV13 and TRBJ1-2; D is unclear. V gave up 6 bases and J gave up 0 bases, with 17 bases separating them. Germline CDR1 reads PRHDT; CDR2 reads FYEKMQ (reference sequence). The CDR3 has 16 amino acids. In DNA, the CDR3 is TGTGCCAGCAGTTCCCGTGGGTCGGTAACTAACTATGGCTACACCTTC. Its translation: CASSSRGSVTNYGYTF.

This sequence joins TRBV10-1 and TRBJ2-7; 11 nucleotides agree with TRBD1. V lost 3 bases, J lost 5 bases, and 6 bases stayed unmatched. Germline CDR1 WNHNN, CDR2 SYGVQD (reference sequence). This CDR3 is built from 15 residues. The CDR3 DNA follows: TGCGCCAGCAGTGAATGGACAGGGGGCTTTGACGAGCAGTACTTC. Protein product: CASSEWTGGFDEQYF.

The chain is built from TRBV19 and TRBJ1-1; 8 positions agree with TRBD1. The germline CDR1 and CDR2 sequences are LNHDA and SQIVND (reference sequence). This CDR3 is 14 amino acids long. V dropped 6 bases and J dropped 5; count of bases not matched to a gene: 8. CDR3: CASRIGQGATEAFF. CDR3 DNA sequence: TGTGCCAGTAGGATTGGTCAGGGGGCAACTGAAGCTTTCTTT. Together with reference TRBV19 and TRBJ1-1, the CDR3 gives the full variable domain: DGGITQSPKYLFRKEGQNVTLSCEQNLNHDAMYWYRQDPGQGLRLIYYSQIVNDFQKGDIAEGYSVSREKKESFPLTVTSAQKNPTAFYLCASRIGQGATEAFFGQGTRLTVV.

This clonotype has ten or more counts. This chain joins TRBV29-1 and TRBJ2-3; D gene unclear. Germline assignment: CDR1 SQVTM and CDR2 ANQGSEA. Deletions cut 2 bases from V and 6 bases from J, with 3 bases between. The length of the CDR3 is 10 residues. CDR3 protein: CSVEPDTQYF. In DNA form, the CDR3 reads TGCAGCGTTGAACCGGATACGCAGTATTTT.

This clonotype was recorded at least ten times. The chain links TRBV7-2 to TRBJ2-7; D is uncertain. Germline values: CDR1 SGHTA, CDR2 FQGNSA. The ends were cut back, 4 bases at V and 0 bases at J, with 13 bases in the middle. This CDR3 comprises 15 residues. The CDR3 coding sequence is TGTGCCAGCAGCTCGGACGGAAGCAGCTCCTACGAGCAGTACTTC. This codes for CASSSDGSSSYEQYF.

The chain has TRBV5-4 and TRBJ2-7, with 13 bases that match TRBD2. Germline V gives CDR1 SGHNT, CDR2 YYREEE (reference sequence). The CDR3 totals 16 residues. The CDR3 region is CARDVTSGRGVYEQYF. Written as DNA, the CDR3 is TGTGCTAGAGATGTAACTAGCGGGAGGGGCGTATACGAGCAGTACTTC.

DNA for the CDR3: TGTGCCAGCAGGGCTGGAGGGGAGCTGTTTTTT. Its translation is CASRAGGELFF. The rearrangement uses TRBV7-3 and TRBJ2-2; no definite D call. Germline values: CDR1 SGHTA, CDR2 FQGTGA. Deletions cut 6 bases from V and 8 bases from J, with 7 bases between. CDR3 size: 11 residues.

In this sample, this clonotype turned up many times. This chain joins TRBV6-5 and TRBJ1-2; D is unresolved. CDR3 length: 14 residues. V was clipped by 0 bases and J by 5 bases, with 10 bases between them. CDR1 and CDR2 (germline): MNHEY, SVGAGI. DNA for the CDR3: TGTGCCAGCAGTTACTCGTCCGGGCAGTATGGCTACACCTTC. Translating it yields CASSYSSGQYGYTF.

Points on this clonotype: The junction and the germline gene differ at one end; a read error may be behind it. The CDR3 spells CASTQLAGGAYEQYF. CDR3 sequence (DNA): TGTGCCAGCACCCAACTAGCGGGAGGGGCCTACGAGCAGTACTTC. The chain combines TRBV10-1 with TRBJ2-7; TRBD2 aligns across 13 bases. The germline V gene encodes CDR1 WNHNN and CDR2 SYGVQD (reference sequence). The CDR3 contains 15 residues.

This clonotype was counted a few times. The gene calls are TRBV28 and TRBJ2-2, with D possibly being TRBD1 (5 bases). Trimming left V 6 bases short and J 3 bases short, with 14 bases between. Germline CDR1 reads MDHEN; CDR2 reads SYDVKM. The CDR3 length is 15 residues. The CDR3 DNA reads as TGTGCCAGCAGCCCAGGGTCCCTGGACACCGGGGAGCTGTTTTTT. It yields the protein CASSPGSLDTGELFF.

This clonotype was recorded a few times. The chain combines TRBV12-3 or TRBV12-4 with TRBJ2-7; D remains unclear. The CDR3 has 12 amino acids. The germline V and J ends were trimmed by 5 bases and 1 base, with 6 bases remaining between them. Here the CDR3 reads CASSTRSYEQYF. The DNA of the CDR3 is TGTGCCAGCAGTACCCGATCCTACGAGCAGTACTTC.

As concerns this clonotype: A clone one base away is much larger, so this may be a read error. The genes are TRBV6-1 and TRBJ2-7; 8 bases line up with TRBD2. The V gene end was trimmed by 6 bases and the J gene end by 4 bases; junction bases not matched to a gene: 11. The CDR3 has 15 residues. The germline V gene encodes CDR1 MNHNS and CDR2 SASEGT. For the CDR3, the DNA is TGTGCCAGCAGCTTAGAAGCTAGCGGGTCTTACGAGCAGTACGTC. Amino acids: CASSLEASGSYEQYV.

This clonotype was counted only a few times. This chain links TRBV25-1 with TRBJ1-2, with 9 bases identical to TRBD1. V shed 1 base, J shed 2 bases, and the junction held 8 bases outside the gene matches. From germline, CDR1 is MGHDK and CDR2 SYGVNS. CDR3 size: 17 residues. In DNA, the CDR3 is TGTGCCAGCAGTGAATGGGGACAGGGTCCCCCAAACTATGGCTACACCTTC. Encoded protein: CASSEWGQGPPNYGYTF.

This clonotype has at least ten counts. V and J are TRBV10-3 and TRBJ2-7; tentatively, D is TRBD1 or TRBD2 (5 bases each). Germline loops: CDR1 ENHRY, CDR2 SYGVKD. Between the trimmed V and J ends, which lost 2 bases and 6 bases, there was a span of 14 bases. This CDR3 region has 14 residues. The CDR3 region is CAISEMGPESEQYF. The CDR3, as DNA: TGTGCCATCAGTGAGATGGGACCAGAAAGCGAGCAGTACTTC.